This T cell receptor (beta chain) was recorded in a study of blood T cell repertoires in COVID-19. About the research overall: Sample material is recorded as cDNA or gDNA derived from T cells, B-cell-depleted T cells, or PBMCs.

CDR3 size: 14 residues. V dropped 1 base and J dropped 7; count of bases not matched to a gene: 5. The germline gives CDR1 LGHDT, CDR2 YNNKEL (reference sequence). Authors' processing steps: Amplified reference gene primers provided the basis for estimating nucleated cell counts. Sequencing was performed with immunoSEQ multiplex PCR; in TCRdb, only in-frame clones are kept and a portion is missing. V, J and clone size were drawn from that table, and D and trimming were deduced from the DNA. The table records 90,000 or so clones, more than 70% of them present only once. This receptor was obtained from a man aged 55 to 70 with acute or convalescent COVID-19. The sequenced sample consisted of peripheral blood. The chain uses TRBV3-1 (or the pseudogene TRBV3-2) and TRBJ1-2; 8 nucleotides match TRBD1. DNA for the CDR3: TGTGCCAGCAGCCAAGTCCAGGGGGCCTCTGGCTACACCTTC. Translated: CASSQVQGASGYTF.